This TCR beta chain was identified in a study of identical twins (dated by TCRdb to the mid-2010s). About the full investigation: To test whether fetal clonotypes persist, this study deep-sequenced TCR alpha and beta repertoires from monozygotic twins, from unrelated adults of various ages, and from cord blood. To rule out contamination, replicate twin experiments were performed at different times with different library preparation protocols.

Libraries were made using 5' RACE. Sequencing instrument: Illumina HiSeq 2000. Template switching introduced a universal primer binding site; the final cDNA contained a unique molecular identifier, enabling accurate counting of TCR cDNA molecules. Specific primers in the conserved constant-segment region were used to synthesize first-strand cDNA for TCR alpha and beta chains. To control for contamination, each cDNA library was double barcoded with a SMART-Mk sample barcode plus Illumina barcodes. TruSeq adapter sequences along with Illumina sample barcodes were introduced in two successive PCR steps. TCR alpha and beta cDNA libraries were sequenced on the Illumina HiSeq platform with custom primers. The published analysis was carried out like this. Unique molecular identifiers were extracted from raw reads with MiGEC, and CDR3 positions were determined with MiXCR. For each individual, recombination models were inferred using an EM algorithm with the repgenHMM and IGoR tools. The analysis of shared clonotypes was done with the tcR package in R, with sharing normalized by the product of cloneset sizes. To study raw recombination without the effects of thymic and clonal selection, out-of-frame nonproductive sequences were analyzed. TCRdb reran the public reads through fastp at Q25 and MiXCR, keeping productive beta chains. CDR3 protein sequences are deduplicated, and each keeps its most common genes and DNA. TCRdb, rather than the study authors, made the V and J calls. Across this sample there are some 1,700,000 distinct CDR3 sequences, with less than 35% seen only once. Clones ranked in the top ten supply around 0.25% of the sample.

Germline trimming: 1 base from V, 7 bases from J; junction bases outside gene matches: 7. The CDR3 runs 16 amino acids, cysteine and phenylalanine included. Of the read, only the CDR3 DNA is kept; its 48 bases are in frame from base 1. As encoded in the germline V gene, CDR1 is SGHAT while CDR2 is FQNNGV. Every donor in the study was a healthy Caucasian. The paper as a whole reports these results and caveats: The excess sharing between twins in beta out-of-frame sequences was weaker because fewer shared sequences reduced the signal-to-noise ratio. In monozygotic twins, out-of-frame TCR alpha sharing was systematically underestimated by recombination models, although the models agreed with sharing between unrelated individuals. Zero-insertion analyses could be partly confounded by invariant T cells such as MAIT and iNKT, although diverse VJ usage argued against such confounding for most clonotypes. Conclusions relied on cross-sectional statistical analysis, since the same donors could not be followed over many years. Compared with coincidental sharing between unrelated individuals, an excess of low generation-probability sequences was observed among out-of-frame TCR alpha sequences shared between twins. Fewer insertions were carried by abundant cord blood beta clonotypes; a weaker similar trend was observed in young adult naive repertoires, while no such trend was observed in memory repertoires.

The table lists this clonotype with a count of one. Its binding antigen is unknown. Base qualities are not recorded, but no much larger clone differs from it by a single base. The sample consisted of cord blood. Recombination connected TRBV11-2 to TRBJ2-1, and 10 junctional nucleotides match TRBD2. This TCR was recovered from a newborn girl in good health. The base sequence is TGTGCCAGCAGCTTAGTAGCGGGGGGCCCTCAAAATGAGCAGTTCTTC. It encodes CASSLVAGGPQNEQFF.